This T cell receptor (beta chain) was observed in a study of metastatic and nonmetastatic thyroid tumors. Points from the study as a whole: Compared with benign nodules, malignant thyroid tumors were reported to have significantly higher TCR beta diversity in both blood and tumor.

Per the original methods: Researchers built a distant-metastasis classifier for papillary thyroid cancer that drew on CDR3 differences across clinicopathological groups. TCRdb re-called the PCR reads via MiXCR. TCRdb's processing, not the study's, gives the V and J calls here. The sample has around 28,000 clones, roughly 30% seen once. About this clone: Its specificity is unknown.

Treatment of any kind had been given to no patient before thyroid surgery. This CDR3 has 14 amino acids. V dropped 6 bases and J dropped 2 bases, with 10 bases sitting between them. Germline V gene sequence: CDR1 SGHTA, CDR2 FQGNSA. The clonotype originates from a female donor with papillary thyroid cancer or a benign thyroid nodule (not recorded which). Some clones in this sample may be carry-over from other donors' samples. This chain joins TRBV7-2 and TRBJ2-2; D gene uncertain. The sequenced sample consisted of blood. The CDR3 nucleotides read TGTGCCAGCAGGGGTCAGATCAACACCGGGGAGCTGTTTTTT. Translation gives CASRGQINTGELFF.